A selection of T cell receptor beta chains follows, all from one sample in a study of cytomegalovirus exposure and HLA in healthy donors. Assay used: immunoSEQ multiplex PCR; TCRdb lists only in-frame clones, some missing. The data show 150,000 to 200,000 clones, approximately 87% seen once. Sequencing used PBMCs. These receptors originate from a woman aged 25 to 39 in good health and CMV-seronegative. The CDR3 runs from the conserved cysteine through the conserved F or W. A D gene is named only where the DNA matches it firmly. Clone size is stated in some rows and not others, as once, few, many or a class when expanded.

>TRBV28|-|TRBJ1-4|-
CASSLQGALNEKLFF
TGTGCCAGCAGTTTACAGGGCGCTTTGAATGAAAAACTGTTTTTT
>TRBV9|-|TRBJ2-1|-
CASSVPPYNEQFF
TGTGCCAGCAGCGTCCCTCCTTACAATGAGCAGTTCTTC
>TRBV2|-|TRBJ2-5|-
CASSDDETQYF
TGTGCCAGCAGTGACGATGAGACCCAGTACTTC
>TRBV6-1|-|TRBJ1-3|-
CASSLEGVVGNTIYF
TGTGCCAGCAGTCTGGAGGGTGTAGTGGGAAACACCATATATTTT
>TRBV27|few|TRBJ1-2|-
CASSLSVGAVGTF
TGTGCCAGCAGTTTATCGGTCGGGGCCGTCGGCACCTTC
>TRBV5-1|-|TRBJ2-3|TRBD2
CARILAGGPCTDTQYF
TGCGCCAGAATACTAGCGGGAGGGCCTTGCACAGATACGCAGTATTTT
>TRBV5-1|many|TRBJ2-7|TRBD1
CASRDRAFSYEQYF
TGCGCCAGCAGGGACAGGGCCTTTTCTTACGAGCAGTACTTC
>TRBV4-3|-|TRBJ2-1|-
CASSQDWAGASSYNEQFF
TGCGCCAGCAGCCAAGATTGGGCAGGCGCGAGCTCCTACAATGAGCAGTTCTTC
>TRBV4-1|-|TRBJ1-1|-
CASSLKGSRGGAFF
TGCGCCAGCAGCCTGAAAGGCTCCCGTGGTGGAGCTTTCTTT
>TRBV11-2|few|TRBJ2-7|-
CASSLDYLRLYEQYF
TGTGCCAGCAGCTTAGATTATCTGCGACTCTACGAGCAGTACTTC
>TRBV5-4|-|TRBJ1-2|-
CASSLDQNYGYTF
TGTGCCAGCAGCTTAGACCAGAACTATGGCTACACCTTC
>TRBV4-3|once|TRBJ1-6|-
CASSQDRGGDSPLHF
TGCGCCAGCAGCCAAGATAGGGGGGGCGATTCACCCCTCCACTTT
>TRBV23-1|-|TRBJ1-1|-
CAREGGEANTEAFF
TGCGCCAGAGAGGGGGGAGAGGCGAACACTGAAGCTTTCTTT
>TRBV4-2|-|TRBJ2-7|TRBD1
CASSQDDRGIYEQYF
TGTGCCAGCAGCCAAGATGACAGGGGGATTTACGAGCAGTACTTC
>TRBV2|-|TRBJ1-2|-
CASSATGGSYGYTF
TGTGCCAGCAGTGCAACTGGGGGGAGCTATGGCTACACCTTC
>TRBV5-5|-|TRBJ2-1|-
CASSFKDEQFF
TGTGCCAGCAGCTTCAAGGATGAGCAGTTCTTC
>TRBV15|few|TRBJ2-1|TRBD2
CATRDIAGPYNEQFF
TGTGCCACCAGAGACATAGCGGGCCCATACAATGAGCAGTTCTTC
>TRBV6-6|-|TRBJ2-3|TRBD2
CASSGGAPSDTQYF
TGTGCCAGCAGCGGGGGGGCCCCCTCGGATACGCAGTATTTT
>TRBV5-4|-|TRBJ2-3|TRBD1
CASSLGQGAGDTQYF
TGTGCCAGCAGCTTGGGTCAGGGGGCTGGAGATACGCAGTATTTT
>TRBV29-1|few|TRBJ2-7|-
CSVTRSVGVYEQYF
TGCAGCGTTACCCGTTCCGTTGGGGTGTACGAGCAGTACTTC
>TRBV5-1|-|TRBJ1-1|-
CASSLSQDGSEAFF
TGCGCCAGCAGCTTATCACAGGACGGGTCCGAAGCTTTCTTT
>TRBV9|-|TRBJ2-2|-
CATTRGGTGELFF
TGTGCCACCACAAGGGGGGGAACCGGGGAGCTGTTTTTT
>TRBV4-3|-|TRBJ2-1|-
CASSHSDRRNNEQFF
TGCGCCAGCAGCCATTCAGACAGGAGAAACAATGAGCAGTTCTTC
>TRBV2|-|TRBJ2-6|-
CASSVGGTEFSGANVLTF
TGTGCCAGCAGTGTTGGGGGGACAGAGTTCTCTGGGGCCAACGTCCTGACTTTC
>TRBV5-1|-|TRBJ1-1|-
CASSFDPREPLLHTEAFF
TGCGCCAGCAGCTTTGACCCCCGGGAACCCCTCCTGCACACTGAAGCTTTCTTT
>TRBV5-1|-|TRBJ1-2|TRBD1
CASSAGTAYGYTF
TGCGCCAGCAGCGCGGGGACAGCCTATGGCTACACCTTC
>TRBV5-1|-|TRBJ1-2|-
CASSLGLGYGYTF
TGCGCCAGCAGCTTGGGTTTAGGATACGGCTACACCTTC
>TRBV4-1|-|TRBJ2-1|TRBD2
CASSQTSGRIGEQFF
TGCGCCAGCAGCCAGACTAGCGGGAGAATAGGTGAGCAGTTCTTC
>TRBV4-1|-|TRBJ2-7|-
CASSQAPGATYEQYF
TGCGCCAGCAGCCAAGCCCCGGGGGCGACCTACGAGCAGTACTTC
>TRBV5-1|-|TRBJ1-5|TRBD1
CASSLDSSGGQPQHF
TGCGCCAGCAGCTTGGATTCGTCAGGGGGACAGCCCCAGCATTTT
>TRBV9|-|TRBJ2-1|-
CASSTSYNEQFF
TGTGCCAGCAGTACTAGCTACAATGAGCAGTTCTTC
>TRBV27|-|TRBJ2-7|TRBD1
CASKGATASYEQYF
TGTGCCAGCAAGGGGGCAACTGCCTCCTACGAGCAGTACTTC
>TRBV29-1|few|TRBJ1-1|-
CSVDWQLNTEAFF
TGCAGCGTAGACTGGCAGTTGAACACTGAAGCTTTCTTT
>TRBV28|-|TRBJ1-4|-
CASSSMPPLGEKLFF
TGTGCCAGCAGTTCTATGCCCCCCCTGGGGGAAAAACTGTTTTTT
>TRBV25-1|-|TRBJ2-3|-
CASRENTDTQYF
TGTGCCAGCAGAGAGAACACAGATACGCAGTATTTT
>TRBV7-8|-|TRBJ2-1|TRBD2
CASSGASYNEQFF
TGTGCCAGTAGCGGGGCGTCCTACAATGAGCAGTTCTTC
>TRBV4-1|-|TRBJ2-3|-
CASSQASTDTQYF
TGCGCCAGCAGCCAGGCTAGCACAGATACGCAGTATTTT
>TRBV7-9|-|TRBJ1-1|-
CASSPPGTGMNTEAFF
TGTGCCAGCAGCCCGCCCGGGACCGGTATGAACACTGAAGCTTTCTTT
>TRBV5-1|once|TRBJ2-2|TRBD1
CASSRTTGATGELFF
TGCGCCAGCAGCCGAACTACAGGGGCTACCGGGGAGCTGTTTTTT
>TRBV18|-|TRBJ1-2|-
CASSPQNYGYTF
TGTGCCAGCTCACCACAGAACTATGGCTACACCTTC
>TRBV5-1|once|TRBJ2-7|-
CASSFDGVNYEQYF
TGCGCCAGCAGCTTCGACGGAGTGAATTACGAGCAGTACTTC
>TRBV30|-|TRBJ2-5|-
CAWSAHAWETQYF
TGTGCCTGGAGTGCCCATGCATGGGAGACCCAGTACTTC
>TRBV4-2|-|TRBJ2-7|TRBD2
CASSQEAGVDEQYF
TGTGCCAGCAGCCAAGAGGCGGGAGTAGACGAGCAGTACTTC
>TRBV5-1|-|TRBJ2-5|TRBD1
CASSWMGQGVWETQYF
TGCGCCAGCAGCTGGATGGGACAGGGGGTGTGGGAGACCCAGTACTTC
>TRBV10-3|-|TRBJ1-1|-
CAISDLMNTEAFF
TGTGCCATCAGTGACCTCATGAACACTGAAGCTTTCTTT
>TRBV7-6|-|TRBJ1-1|-
CASSLAGANTEAFF
TGTGCCAGCAGCTTAGCGGGAGCAAACACTGAAGCTTTCTTT
>TRBV27|once|TRBJ1-4|-
CASSLSSGYEKLFF
TGTGCCAGCAGTTTATCGTCAGGGTATGAAAAACTGTTTTTT
>TRBV9|-|TRBJ1-2|-
CASSVDPGSSYGYTF
TGTGCCAGCAGCGTAGACCCAGGGAGTAGCTATGGCTACACCTTC
>TRBV6-6|-|TRBJ1-4|TRBD1
CASSYRGLREKLFF
TGTGCCAGCAGTTACAGGGGGCTGAGGGAAAAACTGTTTTTT
>TRBV27|-|TRBJ1-1|-
CASSLSESTEAFF
TGTGCCAGCAGTCTCTCCGAGAGCACTGAAGCTTTCTTT
>TRBV19|-|TRBJ2-1|-
CASSIIGPSYNEQFF
TGTGCCAGTAGTATTATAGGGCCCTCCTACAATGAGCAGTTCTTC
>TRBV6-4|-|TRBJ2-3|TRBD2
CASSDSGGSGTDTQYF
TGTGCCAGCAGTGACTCGGGCGGGAGTGGGACAGATACGCAGTATTTT
>TRBV21-1|-|TRBJ1-5|-
CASSNDRGRRGNQPQHF
TGTGCCAGCAGCAACGATCGAGGGCGGAGGGGCAATCAGCCCCAGCATTTT
>TRBV7-9|-|TRBJ2-2|TRBD1
CASSLVRGHTGELFF
TGTGCCAGCAGCTTAGTCAGGGGGCACACCGGGGAGCTGTTTTTT
>TRBV27|-|TRBJ2-1|TRBD1
CASSSLWEGTGIWNEQFF
TGTGCCAGCAGCTCACTCTGGGAGGGGACAGGGATATGGAATGAGCAGTTCTTC
>TRBV4-1|-|TRBJ2-3|TRBD1
CASSHHRDRGSTDTQYF
TGCGCCAGCAGCCACCATAGGGACAGGGGAAGCACAGATACGCAGTATTTT
>TRBV4-1|-|TRBJ2-7|-
CASSQVGTSYEQYF
TGCGCCAGCAGCCAAGTTGGGACCTCCTACGAGCAGTACTTC
>TRBV13|-|TRBJ2-7|-
CASSGASYEQYF
TGTGCCAGCAGCGGGGCCTCCTACGAGCAGTACTTC
>TRBV5-4|-|TRBJ1-6|TRBD1
CASSFSSWGSRDRVGSPLHF
TGTGCCAGCAGCTTTAGTTCCTGGGGGAGCCGAGACAGGGTCGGATCACCCCTCCACTTT